This T cell receptor (beta chain) derives from a study of response to subunit inactivated influenza vaccine. Findings and caveats of the study: The authors put forward the suggestion that each seasonal influenza vaccination may bring in only a limited number of new T cells.

As regards this clonotype: Its antigen is currently unknown.

TCRdb reanalysed the RT-PCR reads using MiXCR and keeps one entry per CDR3 protein. The data show hundreds of thousands of distinct CDR3 sequences, about 25% seen once. Per germline, CDR1 MNHNS and CDR2 SASEGT. V trimming: 3 bases; J trimming: 2 bases; junction bases outside the gene matches: 3. The CDR3 runs 15 residues. The chain carries TRBV6-1 and TRBJ2-3; TRBD1 matches at 9 bases. The source of this sequence is a middle-aged man who received an inactivated influenza vaccine. The sample in question was CD4+ T cells sorted from PBMCs, obtained roughly 5 days after vaccination. The CDR3: CASSEGQGVTDTQYF. The CDR3 DNA reads TGTGCCAGCAGTGAGGGACAGGGAGTCACAGATACGCAGTATTTT.